The T cell receptor beta chain described here comes from a study of molecular identifiers for immune sequencing clone quantification. Study-level results: Clones above 20 RNA copies contained over 98% of effector molecules but under 1% of naive ones.

A remark on this clonotype: Its antigen is not known.

For bulk TCR libraries, previously described methods and listed TCR primers were used. In TCRdb, the PCR reads were re-called with MiXCR into one record per CDR3 protein. The profile shows approximately 320,000 distinct CDR3 sequences, roughly a quarter of them singletons. Per germline, CDR1 DFQATT and CDR2 SNEGSKA (reference sequence). The CDR3 runs 14 residues. The trim removed 0 bases at V and 5 bases at J, leaving 1 base unmatched. The source material was naive CD8+ T cells from blood, with Jurkat cell RNA spiked in. Documented subset: FACS-sorted CD8+CD4-CCR7+CD45RA+ naive T cells. The chain employs TRBV20-1 and TRBJ2-1, with TRBD2 matching over 10 bases. The receptor was derived from a human donor in good health. Some libraries in this study had Jurkat cell RNA spiked in. DNA of the CDR3: TGCAGTGCTAGAGAACTAGCGGGGAACAATGAGCAGTTCTTC. Translation gives CSARELAGNNEQFF.